These 24 T cell receptor beta chains share one sample of origin, sequenced in a study of shared clonotypes between healthy human individuals. TCRdb's table, derived via immunoSEQ multiplex PCR, lists solely in-frame clones and lacks some. The profile shows more than 1 million clones, around 78% of them singletons. Material: memory CD4+ T cells from PBMCs. The sample's subset: CD45RA-negative fraction. The receptors here all came from a young man in good health. Some clones in this sample may be carry-over from other donors' samples.

J is TRBJ1-5 and V is TRBV28; possible D gene TRBD1, 5 bases. Trimming removed 7 bases at V and 4 bases at J, with 11 bases between. From germline, CDR1 is MDHEN and CDR2 SYDVKM. The CDR3 extends over 13 amino acids. CDR3 sequence (DNA): TGTGCCAGCACCATAAAGGGGAATCAGCCCCAGCATTTT. Translated: CASTIKGNQPQHF.

The chain has TRBV5-1 and TRBJ1-2; TRBD1 is a possible D gene (5 bases). This CDR3 has 14 residues. Trimming cost V 2 bases and J 4 bases, with 12 bases left between them. The germline V gene has CDR1 SGHRS and CDR2 YFSETQ. The DNA of the CDR3 is TGCGCCAGCAGCTTCACAGGAACAGGCTATGGCTACACCTTC. As protein: CASSFTGTGYGYTF.

Remarks on this clone: Other DNA sequences in the same sample also yield this CDR3. The gene calls are TRBV5-1 and TRBJ2-7, with 8 bases fitting TRBD1. The germline gives CDR1 SGHRS, CDR2 YFSETQ. The ends lost 2 bases at V and 2 bases at J; junction bases unmatched: 3. The CDR3 runs to 14 residues. CDR3 sequence reads: CASSLGQGPYEQYF. Here the CDR3 DNA reads TGCGCCAGCAGCTTAGGACAGGGCCCCTACGAGCAGTACTTC.

This chain joins TRBV28 and TRBJ1-5; D call uncertain. Trimming removed 8 bases at V and 5 bases at J, with 13 bases between. CDR3 length: 13 amino acids. Germline V lookup: CDR1 MDHEN, CDR2 SYDVKM. The CDR3 here is CASSPGLDQPQHF. The CDR3 DNA reads as TGTGCCAGCTCCCCGGGGTTGGATCAGCCCCAGCATTTT.

The chain joins TRBV19 to TRBJ2-2; tentative D call: TRBD2 (6 bases). Between the trimmed V and J ends, which lost 3 bases and 2 bases, there was a span of 10 bases. Germline V gene data show CDR1 as LNHDA and CDR2 as SQIVND (reference sequence). CDR3 length: 15 amino acids. The DNA for the CDR3 is TGTGCCAGTAGTATGGGACTTAGAAACACCGGGGAGCTGTTTTTT. Amino acid sequence: CASSMGLRNTGELFF. The complete variable domain, with remaining parts taken from reference TRBV19 and TRBJ2-2, reads DGGITQSPKYLFRKEGQNVTLSCEQNLNHDAMYWYRQDPGQGLRLIYYSQIVNDFQKGDIAEGYSVSREKKESFPLTVTSAQKNPTAFYLCASSMGLRNTGELFFGEGSRLTVL.

The rearrangement uses TRBV5-1 and TRBJ2-3, with a weak D call TRBD2 (5 bases). V gave up 0 bases and J gave up 1 base, with 12 bases separating them. The CDR3 is 16 amino acids. Germline V CDR1 and CDR2: SGHRS, YFSETQ. The CDR3 protein is CASSLAGLAGTDTQYF. The CDR3 DNA sequence: TGCGCCAGCAGCTTGGCCGGGCTAGCTGGCACAGATACGCAGTATTTT.

The rearrangement uses TRBV7-3 and TRBJ2-2; the D is unclear. This CDR3 comprises 13 residues. Trimming stripped 5 bases from V and 3 bases from J, with 7 bases between. CDR1 is SGHTA and CDR2 is FQGTGA in the germline V gene. This CDR3 reads CASSLQHTGELFF. The CDR3 coding sequence is TGTGCCAGCAGCCTCCAGCACACCGGGGAGCTGTTTTTT.

V gene TRBV6-5 combines with J gene TRBJ2-2; the match to TRBD2 covers 10 bases. The ends lost 8 bases at V and 1 base at J; junction bases unmatched: 7. The CDR3 is 16 amino acids. Germline assignment: CDR1 MNHEY and CDR2 SVGAGI. The CDR3 loop is CASGWASGGNTGELFF. CDR3 DNA sequence: TGTGCCAGCGGTTGGGCTAGCGGGGGGAACACCGGGGAGCTGTTTTTT.

J is TRBJ2-7 and V is TRBV7-2; TRBD2 aligns across 12 bases. J gave up 11 bases and V 1 base, and 9 bases lay outside the gene matches. The CDR3 length is 15 residues. Germline CDR1 reads SGHTA; CDR2 reads FQGNSA. The CDR3 reads CASSLGTSGAGGKYF. CDR3 DNA sequence: TGTGCCAGCAGCTTAGGGACTAGCGGGGCCGGCGGAAAGTACTTC.

The rearrangement uses TRBV15 and TRBJ1-2; 7 bases fit TRBD1. There are 16 residues in the CDR3. With 0 bases clipped from V and 8 bases from J, the junction kept 12 bases outside the gene matches. CDR1 is LNHNV, CDR2 YYDKDF, per germline (reference sequence). CDR3 protein: CATSRDSGQSPWGYTF. The DNA for the CDR3 is TGTGCCACCAGCAGAGATTCGGGACAGAGCCCTTGGGGCTACACCTTC.

A word on this clone: Different DNA sequences within this sample yield the same CDR3. The chain links TRBV29-1 to TRBJ1-2; D is uncertain. The V gene lost 3 bases and the J gene lost 2 bases, with 4 bases spanning the gap. The V gene's germline CDR1 is SQVTM and CDR2 ANQGSEA. This CDR3 has 11 residues. The CDR3 is CSVDLNYGYTF. CDR3 bases: TGCAGCGTTGACTTGAACTATGGCTACACCTTC.

J is TRBJ2-1 and V is TRBV5-1, with D possibly called TRBD1 or TRBD2 (5 bases each). Germline-derived CDR1 and CDR2 are SGHRS and YFSETQ. V lost 2 bases and J 3 bases, leaving 15 bases between the germline ends. The CDR3 length is 16 residues. The DNA for the CDR3 is TGCGCCAGCAGCTTAACCCCCGGGACCAACTACAATGAGCAGTTCTTC. It translates to CASSLTPGTNYNEQFF.

The gene calls are TRBV18 and TRBJ2-5; 8 bases are shared with TRBD1. V shed 5 bases, J shed 4 bases, and the junction held 15 bases outside the gene matches. Germline V gene data show CDR1 as KGHSH and CDR2 as LQKENI. The CDR3 length is 17 residues. CDR3 nucleotide sequence: TGTGCCAGCTCAGAAAACAGGGGGATGGGGTCGCGAGAGACCCAGTACTTC. Translating it yields CASSENRGMGSRETQYF. The full variable domain, rest sourced from reference TRBV18 and TRBJ2-5, is NAGVMQNPRHLVRRRGQEARLRCSPMKGHSHVYWYRQLPEEGLKFMVYLQKENIIDESGMPKERFSAEFPKEGPSILRIQQVVRGDSAAYFCASSENRGMGSRETQYFGPGTRLLVL.

The rearrangement uses TRBV30 and TRBJ2-6, with D hard to call. Germline values: CDR1 GTSNPN, CDR2 SVGIG (reference sequence). Trimming shortened V by 3 bases and J by 0 bases, and 9 bases separated the two germline ends. The CDR3 consists of 15 residues. The CDR3 loop is CAWRGQSSGANVLTF. DNA for the CDR3: TGTGCCTGGAGGGGCCAAAGCTCTGGGGCCAACGTCCTGACTTTC.

The CDR3 DNA reads as TGTGCCAGCAGGAGGGACAGCCCAACTAATGAAAAACTGTTTTTT. Translation: CASRRDSPTNEKLFF. V is TRBV6-1 and J is TRBJ1-4, with 7 bases lining up with TRBD1. Germline trimming cut 6 bases from V and 0 bases from J; bases unmatched to any gene: 4. This CDR3 comprises 15 residues. CDR1 and CDR2 from the germline V gene are MNHNS and SASEGT.

The chain combines TRBV18 with TRBJ2-7; D is perhaps TRBD2 (5 bases). The germline CDR1 and CDR2 sequences are KGHSH and LQKENI. The CDR3 runs to 13 residues. The V end was cut by 8 bases, the J end by 6 bases, with 17 bases between. The CDR3 nucleotides read TGTGCCAGCGGTCCGGGTGGAGCGGCCGAGCAGTACTTC. Its protein is CASGPGGAAEQYF. Together with reference TRBV18 and TRBJ2-7, the CDR3 gives the full variable domain: NAGVMQNPRHLVRRRGQEARLRCSPMKGHSHVYWYRQLPEEGLKFMVYLQKENIIDESGMPKERFSAEFPKEGPSILRIQQVVRGDSAAYFCASGPGGAAEQYFGPGTRLTVT.

This chain links TRBV6-1 with TRBJ2-7, with 10 bases aligning to TRBD2. The CDR3 is 14 amino acids. The germline gives CDR1 MNHNS, CDR2 SASEGT. The trim removed 2 bases at V and 3 bases at J, leaving 1 base unmatched. In nucleotides, the CDR3 is TGTGCCAGCAGTGAAACTAGCGGGATCTACGAGCAGTACTTC. Translation: CASSETSGIYEQYF.

The rearrangement joins TRBV7-3 to TRBJ1-3; D unresolved. V was pared by 5 bases and J by 4 bases, with 18 bases between. This CDR3 contains 16 residues. Per the germline V gene, CDR1 is SGHTA and CDR2 is FQGTGA. CDR3 amino acids: CASSPLAPTSGNTIYF. The CDR3 bases are TGTGCCAGCAGCCCACTTGCCCCTACGAGCGGAAACACCATATATTTT.

V gene TRBV30 combines with J gene TRBJ2-1, with D uncertain. Trimming removed 0 bases from V and 9 bases from J, with 6 bases in between. CDR3 length equals 11 residues. The germline gives CDR1 GTSNPN, CDR2 SVGIG (reference sequence). CDR3 protein: CAWSVLLEQFF. CDR3 bases: TGTGCCTGGAGTGTACTTCTTGAGCAGTTCTTC.

This chain uses TRBV7-3 with TRBJ2-7; 9 bases match TRBD2. The germline gives CDR1 SGHTA, CDR2 FQGTGA. Losses at the gene ends were 5 bases for V and 6 bases for J; bases not matched to a gene: 8. The CDR3 is 14 residues long. The CDR3 sequence: CASSQTSGLGEQYF. DNA for the CDR3: TGTGCCAGCAGCCAAACTAGCGGGTTGGGCGAGCAGTACTTC.

Comment on this clone: This specimen includes other DNA sequences encoding the same CDR3. The chain couples TRBV29-1 to TRBJ1-2; TRBD1 is a possible D gene (6 bases). The CDR3 spans 12 residues. Trimming stripped 4 bases from V and 5 bases from J, with 11 bases between. CDR1 SQVTM and CDR2 ANQGSEA come from the germline V gene. CDR3 bases: TGCAGCGTTGGGGGGCGCGGGTATGGCTACACCTTC. Encoded protein: CSVGGRGYGYTF.

CDR3 in DNA: TGTGCCAGCAGCCCACAGGGTCAACTAAACTATGGCTACACCTTC. Translated: CASSPQGQLNYGYTF. The V gene is TRBV5-4, the J gene TRBJ1-2; the D gene is possibly TRBD1 (6 bases). The CDR3 loop spans 15 amino acids. The germline V and J ends were trimmed by 4 bases and 2 bases, with 15 bases remaining between them. Germline CDR1 SGHNT, CDR2 YYREEE (reference sequence).

The V gene is TRBV28, the J gene TRBJ2-2; TRBD2 matches at 8 bases. The V gene's germline CDR1 is MDHEN and CDR2 SYDVKM. V was clipped by 10 bases and J by 7 bases; unmatched bases: 8. CDR3 size: 13 residues. CDR3 in DNA: TGTGCCACCGTAGCGGGAAAGGGCGGGGAGCTGTTTTTT. It is translated as CATVAGKGGELFF.

A few counts support this clone. V and J are TRBV6-4 and TRBJ1-5; D not certain. Germline CDR1 MRHNA, CDR2 SNTAGT. V gave up 8 bases and J gave up 2 bases, with 19 bases separating them. The CDR3 consists of 16 residues. In DNA form, the CDR3 reads TGTGCCAGCCCAAATACCTGGGCCGTTGGCAATCAGCCCCAGCATTTT. Encoded protein: CASPNTWAVGNQPQHF.